This paragraph reports one T cell receptor (beta chain). From the RACE reads, TCRdb called clonotypes with MiXCR, one entry per CDR3 protein. The sample lists under 200,000 distinct CDR3 sequences, about 14% occurring once. This sample is drawn from a study of human T cells and chemical hapten exposure. Noted time point: patch test 1, 2 weeks after DPC sensitization. Treatment here: therapeutic diphenylcyclopropenone sensitization with weekly scalp DPC. The CDR3 sequence is 15 residues long. V dropped 3 bases and J dropped 4; count of bases not matched to a gene: 8. The germline gives CDR1 SGDLS, CDR2 YYNGEE.

This sequence was found in a woman in her 30s with alopecia areata. Some clones in this sample may be carry-over from other donors' samples. The chain recombines TRBV9 with TRBJ2-3; 7 bases map to TRBD1. This specimen consisted of whole blood, obtained in connection with sensitization to the hapten diphenylcyclopropenone (DPC). The CDR3 loop is CASSALTGSADTQYF. In DNA form, the CDR3 reads TGTGCCAGCAGCGCTTTGACAGGGAGCGCAGATACGCAGTATTTT.